This T cell receptor beta chain stems from a study of cytomegalovirus exposure and HLA in healthy donors. Both 60 Vbeta primers and 13 Jbeta primers went into the PCR. The assay was immunoSEQ multiplex PCR, and TCRdb's table has in-frame clones only and misses some. The table shows roughly 150,000 clones, with 85% occurring only once. The CDR3 loop spans 15 amino acids. Germline CDR1 MNHNS, CDR2 SASEGT. V was clipped by 4 bases and J by 4 bases, with 16 bases between them. This clonotype originated in a boy between 2 and 15 years old in good health and CMV-seronegative. The specimen was PBMCs. This chain uses TRBV6-1 with TRBJ1-2; possible D gene TRBD1, 6 bases. CDR3 residues: CASSVDWGRGYGYTF. The DNA for the CDR3 is TGTGCCAGCAGTGTCGATTGGGGCAGGGGCTATGGCTACACCTTC.